The next 26 T cell receptor beta chains were all read from a single sample in a study of T cell repertoires in cytomegalovirus infection. Their antigens remain unidentified. TCRdb re-called the reads through MiXCR, storing one row per CDR3 protein. The table has roughly 150,000 distinct CDR3 sequences, about 20% seen once. The sequenced sample was CD8+ T cells from cultured PBMCs, obtained from culture after CMV antigen stimulation. These receptors all stem from a human donor in good health (CMV status not recorded). Some clones in this sample may be carry-over from other donors' samples.

In DNA, the CDR3 is TGTGCCAGCACCTCCCCTGGGATGACCACTGAAGCTTTCTTT. It codes for CASTSPGMTTEAFF. The gene calls are TRBV7-9 and TRBJ1-1; D gene uncertain. V was cut by 7 bases and J by 4 bases, with 16 bases left in between. The germline V gene encodes CDR1 SEHNR and CDR2 FQNEAQ (reference sequence). CDR3 length: 14 residues.

This clonotype was seen only a few times. The chain employs TRBV7-2 and TRBJ1-1; 7 bases line up with TRBD1. Trimming at V came to 4 bases and at J to 1 base, leaving 6 bases not matched to a gene. Germline CDR1 SGHTA, CDR2 FQGNSA. This CDR3 comprises 15 residues. Here the CDR3 reads CASSSTGAGNTEAFF. In DNA, the CDR3 is TGTGCCAGCAGCTCTACAGGGGCCGGGAACACTGAAGCTTTCTTT.

This clonotype was counted a few times. The genes are TRBV7-2 and TRBJ1-1; D call uncertain. The V gene lost 1 base and the J gene lost 4 bases, with 7 bases spanning the gap. Germline CDR1 and CDR2: SGHTA and FQGNSA. This CDR3 has 13 amino acids. The CDR3 sequence: CASSLVGSTEAFF. The CDR3 bases are TGTGCCAGCAGCTTAGTAGGGTCCACTGAAGCTTTCTTT. Together with reference TRBV7-2 and TRBJ1-1, the CDR3 gives the full variable domain: GAGVSQSPSNKVTEKGKDVELRCDPISGHTALYWYRQSLGQGLEFLIYFQGNSAPDKSGLPSDRFSAERTGGSVSTLTIQRTQQEDSAVYLCASSLVGSTEAFFGQGTRLTVV.

The chain links TRBV7-2 to TRBJ2-3, with D possibly being TRBD2 (5 bases). The CDR3 spans 15 residues. V gave up 2 bases and J gave up 6 bases, with 15 bases separating them. Looked up from germline, CDR1 is SGHTA and CDR2 is FQGNSA. The CDR3 protein is CASSLRVRALDTQYF. The CDR3, as DNA: TGTGCCAGCAGCTTAAGAGTGAGGGCGCTTGATACGCAGTATTTT.

This clonotype was seen a handful of times. The germline gene is not matched at one end of the junction; a read error may be the cause. The J gene is TRBJ2-1, the V gene TRBV6-5; no reliable D call. The CDR3 has 14 residues. The germline V gene encodes CDR1 MNHEY and CDR2 SVGAGI. The CDR3 DNA is TGTGCCAGCAAACCGCCCGGGCCCTACAGTGAGCAGTTCTTC. It translates to CASKPPGPYSEQFF.

This sequence joins TRBV20-1 and TRBJ1-5; no clear D gene. Trimming took off 3 bases at V and 4 bases at J, with 7 bases between the two ends. CDR3 length equals 12 residues. CDR1 and CDR2 from the germline V gene are DFQATT and SNEGSKA (reference sequence). CDR3 in amino acids: CSARPENQPQHF. CDR3 nucleotides: TGCAGTGCTAGGCCCGAAAATCAGCCCCAGCATTTT.

The chain joins TRBV7-6 to TRBJ2-7; the match to TRBD1 covers 10 bases. This CDR3 has 15 amino acids. Germline values: CDR1 SGHVS, CDR2 FNYEAQ. Unmatched junction bases numbered 8, after V lost 5 bases and J lost 4 bases. This chain's CDR3 is CASSLSGQGGYEQYF. The CDR3 DNA sequence: TGTGCCAGCAGCCTGTCTGGACAGGGGGGTTACGAGCAGTACTTC.

Concerning this clonotype: The junction differs from germline at one of its ends, possibly a read error. V and J are TRBV4-1 and TRBJ2-1, with 7 bases matching TRBD2. CDR1 and CDR2 (germline): MGHRA, YSYEKL. The length of the CDR3 is 16 residues. The CDR3 DNA reads TGTGCCAGCAGCCAAGAGTGGACTAGCTCCTACAATGAGCAGTTCTTC. It is translated as CASSQEWTSSYNEQFF.

This clonotype was found a few times. The J gene is TRBJ1-1, the V gene TRBV7-2; 8 positions match TRBD1. The CDR3 sequence is 17 residues long. With 1 base clipped from V and 3 bases from J, the junction kept 10 bases outside the gene matches. CDR1 is SGHTA, CDR2 FQGNSA, per germline. The CDR3 DNA follows: TGTGCCAGCAGCTTAGTAAAGAGAACAGGGGGAGACACTGAAGCTTTCTTT. Translating gives CASSLVKRTGGDTEAFF. Looking up the rest from reference TRBV7-2 and TRBJ1-1 gives the full variable domain: GAGVSQSPSNKVTEKGKDVELRCDPISGHTALYWYRQSLGQGLEFLIYFQGNSAPDKSGLPSDRFSAERTGGSVSTLTIQRTQQEDSAVYLCASSLVKRTGGDTEAFFGQGTRLTVV.

This clonotype was picked up a small number of times. The chain joins TRBV7-2 to TRBJ2-7, with a tentative D call TRBD2 (6 bases). Germline CDR1 is SGHTA and CDR2 is FQGNSA. The CDR3 spans 15 residues. Deletions cut 4 bases from V and 3 bases from J, with 16 bases between. The CDR3 DNA reads as TGTGCCAGCAGCTGGGGACTTCTCAAGGGCTACGAGCAGTACTTC. It codes for CASSWGLLKGYEQYF.

V and J are TRBV7-8 and TRBJ1-4; the D gene is possibly TRBD1 (5 bases). The germline V and J ends were trimmed by 2 bases and 0 bases, with 7 bases remaining between them. Germline loops: CDR1 SGHVS, CDR2 FQNEAQ. This CDR3 is 15 amino acids long. The CDR3 sequence: CASSLWGSTNEKLFF. The CDR3 coding sequence is TGTGCCAGCAGCTTATGGGGCTCAACTAATGAAAAACTGTTTTTT.

The chain recombines TRBV6-2 or TRBV6-3 with TRBJ1-2, with TRBD1 as a possible D gene (6 bases). Trimming took off 6 bases at V and 4 bases at J, with 21 bases between the two ends. Germline-derived CDR1 and CDR2 are MNHEY and SVGEGT. The CDR3 spans 16 residues. CDR3 sequence (DNA): TGTGCCAGCAGGCGGATGCAAGGACAGTCTTTCTATGGCTACACCTTC. Protein sequence: CASRRMQGQSFYGYTF.

Only a few counts were recorded for this clonotype. The chain is built from TRBV28 and TRBJ2-7; D is undetermined. CDR3 length equals 12 residues. Deletions cut 6 bases from V and 3 bases from J, with 9 bases between. CDR1 is MDHEN, CDR2 SYDVKM, per germline. DNA for the CDR3: TGTGCCAGCAGCCGCACCTACTACGAGCAGTACTTC. This encodes CASSRTYYEQYF.

There are a few counts of this clonotype. The V and J genes are TRBV9 and TRBJ2-7; 7 bases agree with TRBD2. The CDR3 totals 15 residues. Germline V gene lookup returns CDR1 SGDLS and CDR2 YYNGEE. Trimming took 2 bases from V and 0 from J; bases not matched to a gene: 5. The CDR3: CASSVLGGSSYEQYF. The CDR3 DNA is TGTGCCAGCAGCGTCCTTGGCGGGAGCTCCTACGAGCAGTACTTC.

The V call is TRBV6-5, the J call TRBJ1-6; TRBD1 agrees at 7 bases. The germline gives CDR1 MNHEY, CDR2 SVGAGI. CDR3 length equals 19 residues. The V gene end was trimmed by 4 bases and the J gene end by 0 bases; junction bases not matched to a gene: 12. Here the CDR3 DNA reads TGTGCCAGCAGTTCCCACCAGGGGGGCCGTGACTCCTATAATTCACCCCTCCACTTT. Translating gives CASSSHQGGRDSYNSPLHF.

This chain connects TRBV12-3 or TRBV12-4 to TRBJ1-5; D ambiguous. The germline V and J ends were trimmed by 7 bases and 6 bases, with 13 bases remaining between them. CDR3 size: 13 residues. The CDR3 is CASTEGSVQPQHF. CDR3 sequence (DNA): TGTGCCAGCACCGAGGGTTCGGTTCAGCCCCAGCATTTT.

The chain has TRBV20-1 and TRBJ2-7; 7 nucleotides agree with TRBD1. With V trimmed by 1 base and J by 0 bases, 6 bases remained unmatched. The CDR3 runs 15 residues. Germline-derived CDR1 and CDR2 are DFQATT and SNEGSKA (reference sequence). The DNA of the CDR3 is TGCAGTGCTAGAGTTGTTGGGACAGACTCCTACGAGCAGTACTTC. Translating gives CSARVVGTDSYEQYF.

The chain recombines TRBV6-2 or TRBV6-3 with TRBJ2-5; TRBD2 matches 12 bases. Germline values: CDR1 MNHEY, CDR2 SVGEGT. CDR3 length: 15 amino acids. J gave up 3 bases and V 6 bases, and 5 bases lay outside the gene matches. CDR3 amino acids: CASRPWTSGEETQYF. CDR3 DNA: TGTGCCAGCAGGCCGTGGACTAGCGGGGAAGAGACCCAGTACTTC.

In DNA, the CDR3 is TGTGCCAGCAGCTTGGGAGGACAGGGGCTTAAGAATGAGCAGTTCTTC. Protein product: CASSLGGQGLKNEQFF. The chain couples TRBV5-4 to TRBJ2-1; 9 bases agree with TRBD1. Per the germline V gene, CDR1 is SGHNT and CDR2 is YYREEE (reference sequence). The V gene end was trimmed by 0 bases and the J gene end by 7 bases; junction bases not matched to a gene: 8. CDR3 length equals 16 residues.

This CDR3 is CATMTGEKDTQYF. In DNA form, the CDR3 reads TGTGCCACCATGACAGGGGAGAAAGATACGCAGTATTTT. J is TRBJ2-3 and V is TRBV10-3, with TRBD1 matching over 8 bases. Germline CDR1 and CDR2: ENHRY and SYGVKD. Germline trimming cut 10 bases from V and 5 bases from J; bases unmatched to any gene: 8. CDR3 length: 13 residues.

The rearrangement joins TRBV3-1 to TRBJ2-1; possible D gene TRBD2, 6 bases. The V end lost 4 bases, the J end lost 8 bases, and 24 bases lay between the germline ends. The CDR3 contains 17 residues. Germline CDR1 and CDR2: LGHDT and YNNKEL (reference sequence). The CDR3 is CASSLSMTRAKQYEQFF. CDR3 DNA sequence: TGTGCCAGCAGCCTGTCTATGACTAGAGCGAAGCAATATGAGCAGTTCTTC.

This clonotype was seen many times. V usage is TRBV19 and J usage is TRBJ1-5; a weak D match, TRBD1 (6 bases). The CDR3 has 21 residues. The V gene lost 6 bases and the J gene lost 0 bases, with 30 bases spanning the gap. Germline V gives CDR1 LNHDA, CDR2 SQIVND (reference sequence). The CDR3 loop is CASSQRGEEEGPFYSNQPQHF. DNA for the CDR3: TGTGCCAGTAGCCAAAGGGGGGAGGAAGAGGGGCCATTTTATAGCAATCAGCCCCAGCATTTT.

This clonotype came up a few times. The rearrangement joins TRBV12-3 or TRBV12-4 to TRBJ2-5; tentative D call: TRBD1 (5 bases). The CDR3 runs 14 residues. Trimming shortened V by 2 bases and J by 4 bases, and 11 bases separated the two germline ends. The CDR3 DNA is TGTGCCAGCAGTTTACAGGGTGTCGGAGAGACCCAGTACTTC. Its translation is CASSLQGVGETQYF.

The sample holds a few counts of this clonotype. The genes are TRBV6-1 and TRBJ1-1; D gene ambiguous. This CDR3 contains 13 residues. The germline V gene encodes CDR1 MNHNS and CDR2 SASEGT. Between the trimmed V and J ends, which lost 5 bases and 4 bases, there was a span of 11 bases. The DNA of the CDR3 is TGTGCCAGCAGTTTAGGAATTTTCACTGAAGCTTTCTTT. Protein: CASSLGIFTEAFF.

The chain is built from TRBV7-6 and TRBJ2-7; 8 bases map to TRBD2. The germline V gene has CDR1 SGHVS and CDR2 FNYEAQ. The CDR3 length is 15 residues. V shed 4 bases, J shed 7 bases, and the junction held 12 bases outside the gene matches. CDR3 sequence (DNA): TGTGCCAGCAGCTCCCGACAGGACGGGGGGGGGGAGCAGTACTTC. It is translated as CASSSRQDGGGEQYF.

Many counts were recorded for this clonotype. The genes are TRBV28 and TRBJ1-2; D not resolved. CDR3 length equals 14 residues. V lost 6 bases, J lost 6 bases, and 17 bases lay in between. Germline-derived CDR1 and CDR2 are MDHEN and SYDVKM. CDR3 in amino acids: CASSPLLGNDGYTF. The CDR3 DNA reads as TGTGCCAGCAGCCCACTCTTAGGAAACGATGGCTACACCTTC.